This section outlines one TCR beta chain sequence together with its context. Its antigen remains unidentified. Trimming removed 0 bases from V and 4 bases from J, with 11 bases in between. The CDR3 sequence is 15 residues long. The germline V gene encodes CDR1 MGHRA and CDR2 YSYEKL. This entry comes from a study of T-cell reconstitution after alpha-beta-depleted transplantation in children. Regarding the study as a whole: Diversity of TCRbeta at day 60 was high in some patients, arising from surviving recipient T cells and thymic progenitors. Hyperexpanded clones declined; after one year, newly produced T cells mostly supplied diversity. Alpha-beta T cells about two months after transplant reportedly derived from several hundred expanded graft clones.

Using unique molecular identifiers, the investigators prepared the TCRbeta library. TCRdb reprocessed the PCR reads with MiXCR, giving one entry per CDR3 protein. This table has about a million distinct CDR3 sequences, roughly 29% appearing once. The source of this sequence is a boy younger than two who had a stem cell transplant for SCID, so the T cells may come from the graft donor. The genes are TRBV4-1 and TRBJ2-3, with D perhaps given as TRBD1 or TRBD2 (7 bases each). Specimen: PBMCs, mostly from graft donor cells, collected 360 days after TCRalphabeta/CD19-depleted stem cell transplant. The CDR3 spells CASSQESGGADTQYF. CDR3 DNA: TGCGCCAGCAGCCAAGAGTCAGGGGGGGCAGATACGCAGTATTTT.